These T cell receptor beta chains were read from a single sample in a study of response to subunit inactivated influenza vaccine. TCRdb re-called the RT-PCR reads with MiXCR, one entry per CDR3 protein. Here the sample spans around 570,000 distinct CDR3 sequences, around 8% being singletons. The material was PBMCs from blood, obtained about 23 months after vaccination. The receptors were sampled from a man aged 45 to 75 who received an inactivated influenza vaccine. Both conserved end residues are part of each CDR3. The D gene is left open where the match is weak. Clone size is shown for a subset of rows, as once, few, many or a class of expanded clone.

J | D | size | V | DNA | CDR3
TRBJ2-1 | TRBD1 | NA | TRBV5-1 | TGCGCCAGCAGCTCGGGACAGGGTATAGGTGAGCAGTTCTTC | CASSSGQGIGEQFF
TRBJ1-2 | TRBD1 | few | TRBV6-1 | TGTGCCAGGGGGGGACAGGGACTTGGCTACACCTTC | CARGGQGLGYTF
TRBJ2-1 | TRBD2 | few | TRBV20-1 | TGCAGCAGCGGGAGGGCCGTCTATGAGCAGTTCTTC | CSSGRAVYEQFF
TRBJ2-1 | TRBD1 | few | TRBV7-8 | TGTGCCAGCAGCTTAGCAGACAGGGCGAATGAGCAGTTCTTC | CASSLADRANEQFF
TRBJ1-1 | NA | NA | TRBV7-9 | TGTGCCAGCAGCCAAGAGACTGGTGAAGCTTTCTTT | CASSQETGEAFF
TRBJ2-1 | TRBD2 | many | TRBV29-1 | TGCAGCGTTATCTCCTCTAGCGGAGGGGCCTACAATGAGCAGTTCTTC | CSVISSSGGAYNEQFF
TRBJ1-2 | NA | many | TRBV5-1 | TGCGCCAGCAGCCACCAGTCGGGGAATACTAACTATGGCTACACCTTC | CASSHQSGNTNYGYTF
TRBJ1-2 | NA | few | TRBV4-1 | TGCGCCAGCAGCCCCAATGGGGGTGGCTACACCTTC | CASSPNGGGYTF
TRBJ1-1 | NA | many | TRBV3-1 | TGTGCCAGCAGCCACCGCAGGGTGAACACTGAAGCTTTCTTT | CASSHRRVNTEAFF
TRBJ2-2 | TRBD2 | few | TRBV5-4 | TGTGCCAGCAGCCCGGGACTAGAGAACACCGGGGAGCTGTTTTTT | CASSPGLENTGELFF
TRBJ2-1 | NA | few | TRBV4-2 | TGTGCCAGCAGCCAAGACTCCGGCAGTGTAGTTGAGCAGTTCTTC | CASSQDSGSVVEQFF
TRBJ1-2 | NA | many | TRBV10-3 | TGTGCCATCACCTCTAGAGATGGCTACACCTTC | CAITSRDGYTF
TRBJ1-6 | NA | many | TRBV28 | TGTGCCAGCAGGGGACTCCATAATTCACCCCTCCACTTT | CASRGLHNSPLHF
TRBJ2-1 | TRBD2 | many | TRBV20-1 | TGCAGTGCCAGGAACGGACTAGCGCCCAATGAGCAGTTCTTC | CSARNGLAPNEQFF
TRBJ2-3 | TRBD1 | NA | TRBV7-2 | TGTGCCAGCAGCTTTGTCGGGACAGACAGCACAGATACGCAGTATTTT | CASSFVGTDSTDTQYF
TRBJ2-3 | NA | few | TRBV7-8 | TGTGCCAGCAGCTTTTGGGCTAGCACAGATACGCAGTATTTT | CASSFWASTDTQYF
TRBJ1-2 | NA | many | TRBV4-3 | TGCGCCAGCAGCCAGAGGACCGAGGATGGCTACACCTTC | CASSQRTEDGYTF
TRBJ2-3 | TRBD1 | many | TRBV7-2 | TGTGCCAGCAGCTTATGGGCAGGGGGCGTAGATACGCAGTATTTT | CASSLWAGGVDTQYF
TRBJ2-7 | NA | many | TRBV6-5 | TGTGCCAGCAGTTACACAGGGAATTTGGGCCACGAGCAGTACTTC | CASSYTGNLGHEQYF
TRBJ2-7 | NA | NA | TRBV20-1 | TGCAGTGCTAGAGATCGCCGGAGCTACGAGCAGTACTTC | CSARDRRSYEQYF
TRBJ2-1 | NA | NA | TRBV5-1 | TGCGCCAGCAGCTTCGGGGGGCCTGGGGAGCAGTTCTTC | CASSFGGPGEQFF
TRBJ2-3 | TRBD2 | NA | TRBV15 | TGTGCCACCAGCAGAGATCCCCCAACTAGCGGGGGGCCAGATACGCAGTATTTT | CATSRDPPTSGGPDTQYF
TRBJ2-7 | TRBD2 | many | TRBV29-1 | TGCAGTGTAGGACTAGCGGGATACTACGAGCAGTACTTC | CSVGLAGYYEQYF
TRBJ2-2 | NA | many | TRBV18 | TGTGCCAGCTCACCGGACCTCACCGGGGAGCTGTTTTTT | CASSPDLTGELFF
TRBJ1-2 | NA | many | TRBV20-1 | TGCAGTGCTAAACAAGGGAATACAGGCGCTTACTATGGCTACACCTTC | CSAKQGNTGAYYGYTF
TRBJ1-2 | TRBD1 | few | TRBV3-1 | TGTGCCAGCAGCCAAGAGGCAGGGGGAGGGCTCTTTCTTGGCTATGGCTACACCTTC | CASSQEAGGGLFLGYGYTF
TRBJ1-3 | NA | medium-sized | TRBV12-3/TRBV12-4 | TGTGCCAGCAGTTTGGGGTCTGGAAACACCATATATTTT | CASSLGSGNTIYF
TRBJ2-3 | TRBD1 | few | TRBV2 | TGTGCCAGCAGTTATACAGGGGCCCACACAGATACGCAGTATTTT | CASSYTGAHTDTQYF
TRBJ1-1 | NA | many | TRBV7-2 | TGTGCCAGCAGCTTGCGGTTCACTGAAGCTTTCTTT | CASSLRFTEAFF
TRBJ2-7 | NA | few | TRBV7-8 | TGTGCCAGCAGCTTCGGCGGGTCCCGGTACGAGCAGTACTTC | CASSFGGSRYEQYF
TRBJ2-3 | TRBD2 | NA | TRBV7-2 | TGTGCCAGCAGACCTGGGACTAGCGGCACAGATACGCAGTATTTT | CASRPGTSGTDTQYF
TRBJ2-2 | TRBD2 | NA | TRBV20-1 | TGCAGTGCTAGAGATGACCTAGCGGTGAACACCGGGGAGCTGTTTTTT | CSARDDLAVNTGELFF
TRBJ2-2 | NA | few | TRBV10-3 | TGTGCCATCACTGACAAATACTCAAACACCGGGGAGCTGTTTTTT | CAITDKYSNTGELFF
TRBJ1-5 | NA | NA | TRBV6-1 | TGTGCCAGCAGTCGGACCGTTTATAGCAATCAGCCCCAGCATTTT | CASSRTVYSNQPQHF
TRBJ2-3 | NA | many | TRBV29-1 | TGCAGCGTTAGTCCTGCTAGCACAGATACGCAGTATTTT | CSVSPASTDTQYF
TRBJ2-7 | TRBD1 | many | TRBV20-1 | TGCAGTGCCCCGAACCCGGGACAGGGGGACGAGCAGTACTTC | CSAPNPGQGDEQYF
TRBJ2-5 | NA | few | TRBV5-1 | TGCGCCAGCAGCAGGTCTTACAGGGACTACGGGGAGACCCAGTACTTC | CASSRSYRDYGETQYF
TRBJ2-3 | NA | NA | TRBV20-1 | TGCAGTGCTAGAAAGGGAATATTCGGTAGCACAGATACGCAGTATTTT | CSARKGIFGSTDTQYF
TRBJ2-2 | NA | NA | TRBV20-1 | TGCAGTGCCGCTGCGGGTACCGGGGAGCTGTTTTTT | CSAAAGTGELFF
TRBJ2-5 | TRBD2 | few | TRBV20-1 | TGCAGTGCTAGAGATAGCGGGGACTTCCAAGAGACCCAGTACTTC | CSARDSGDFQETQYF
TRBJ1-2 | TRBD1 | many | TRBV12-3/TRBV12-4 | TGTGCCAGCAGACCACTCGGACAGGGGGTTGGCTACACCTTC | CASRPLGQGVGYTF
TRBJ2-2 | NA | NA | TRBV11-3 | TGTGCCAGCAGCTTTGCGCGTGGAAGAAACACCGGGGAGCTGTTTTTT | CASSFARGRNTGELFF
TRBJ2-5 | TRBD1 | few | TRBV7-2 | TGTGCCAGCAGCCGATACAGGGGAAGAGAGACCCAGTACTTC | CASSRYRGRETQYF
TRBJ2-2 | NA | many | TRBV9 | TGTGCCAGCAGCGTTGGAGGGGTCAACACCGGGGAGCTGTTTTTT | CASSVGGVNTGELFF
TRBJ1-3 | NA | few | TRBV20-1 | TGCAGTGCTAGAGAGGGAGCAAGGACTGGAAACACCATATATTTT | CSAREGARTGNTIYF
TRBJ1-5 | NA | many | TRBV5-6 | TGTGCCAGCAGCTTGGGATGGGGTCAGCCCCAGCATTTT | CASSLGWGQPQHF
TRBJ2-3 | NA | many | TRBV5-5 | TGTGCCAGCAGCTTGGAACAGGGCCCAGATACGCAGTATTTT | CASSLEQGPDTQYF
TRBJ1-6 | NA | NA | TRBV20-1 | TGCAGTGCCGCCACAGGCCCCAGGCGGTCACCCCTCCACTTT | CSAATGPRRSPLHF
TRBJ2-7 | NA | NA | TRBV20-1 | TGCAGTGCTAGAAGAACCGGAATTCCTTACGAGCAGTACTTC | CSARRTGIPYEQYF
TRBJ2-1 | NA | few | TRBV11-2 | TGTGCCAGCAGCTTAGGCGTCGGGTTCGGGAGAAATGAGCAGTTCTTC | CASSLGVGFGRNEQFF
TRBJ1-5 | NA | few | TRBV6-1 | TGTGCCAGCAGCCGGACATTTAATAGCAATCAGCCCCAGCATTTT | CASSRTFNSNQPQHF
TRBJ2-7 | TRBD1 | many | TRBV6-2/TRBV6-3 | TGTGCCAGCAGGGCCGGGACAGGGTCCTACGAGCAGTACTTC | CASRAGTGSYEQYF
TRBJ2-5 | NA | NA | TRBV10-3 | TGTGCCATCAGTCCAGGGCCCAACAGGGATACGGAGACCCAGTACTTC | CAISPGPNRDTETQYF
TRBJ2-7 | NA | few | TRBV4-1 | TGCGCCAGCAGCCCCGCAATGTCCGTAACCTACGAGCAGTACTTC | CASSPAMSVTYEQYF
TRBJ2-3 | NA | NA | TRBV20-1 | TGCAGTGTTAGTAGCGAAGTAAATACGCAGTATTTT | CSVSSEVNTQYF
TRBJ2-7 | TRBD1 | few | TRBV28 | TGTGCCAGCAGTTTGGGGACAGGGGACGAGCAGTACTTC | CASSLGTGDEQYF
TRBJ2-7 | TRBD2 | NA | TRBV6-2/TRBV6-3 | TGTGCCAGCAGTTACGGGACTAGCGGGCCCTTCTCCTACGAGCAGTACTTC | CASSYGTSGPFSYEQYF
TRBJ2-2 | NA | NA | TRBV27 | TGTGCCAGCAAAAGTCTGGAGGGGGGGGAGGAGCTGTTTTTT | CASKSLEGGEELFF